A single T cell receptor beta chain is shown here with its context. Its antigen is unidentified. The sample belongs to a study of Ad26.COV2.S vaccination and SARS-CoV-2 variants. Whole-study results and caveats: Vaccine and placebo groups showed comparable non-spike TCR breadth. Quantification of TCR breadth and depth may have yielded underestimates of total T cell responses.

Only in-frame clones appear in the TCRdb table, and some are missing; sequencing was by immunoSEQ multiplex PCR. The sample yields just over 350,000 clones, about 91% seen once. The J segment lost 1 base and the V segment lost 3 bases, leaving 4 bases of the junction unmatched. CDR1 LNHDA and CDR2 SQIVND come from the germline V gene (reference sequence). CDR3 size: 15 residues. The rearrangement joins TRBV19 to TRBJ2-7; 9 bases map to TRBD1. This receptor was identified in a human donor who had recovered from COVID-19. Sequencing was performed on peripheral blood, taken after recovery from COVID-19. The CDR3 reads CASSIAGTGSYEQYF. The DNA of the CDR3 is TGTGCCAGTAGTATCGCCGGGACAGGGTCCTACGAGCAGTACTTC.